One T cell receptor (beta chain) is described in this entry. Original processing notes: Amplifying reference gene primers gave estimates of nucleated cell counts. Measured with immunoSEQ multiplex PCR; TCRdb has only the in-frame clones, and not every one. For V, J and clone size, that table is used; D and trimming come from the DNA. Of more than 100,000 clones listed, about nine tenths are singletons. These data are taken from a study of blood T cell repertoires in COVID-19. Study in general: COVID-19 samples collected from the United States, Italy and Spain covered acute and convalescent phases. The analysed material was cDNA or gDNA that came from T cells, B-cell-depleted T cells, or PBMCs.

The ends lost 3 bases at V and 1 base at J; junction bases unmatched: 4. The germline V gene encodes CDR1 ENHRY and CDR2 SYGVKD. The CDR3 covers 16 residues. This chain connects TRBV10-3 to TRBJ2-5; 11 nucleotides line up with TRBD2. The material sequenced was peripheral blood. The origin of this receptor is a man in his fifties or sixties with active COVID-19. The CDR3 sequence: CAISDPGLAAQETQYF. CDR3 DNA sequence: TGTGCCATCAGTGACCCGGGACTAGCGGCCCAAGAGACCCAGTACTTC.